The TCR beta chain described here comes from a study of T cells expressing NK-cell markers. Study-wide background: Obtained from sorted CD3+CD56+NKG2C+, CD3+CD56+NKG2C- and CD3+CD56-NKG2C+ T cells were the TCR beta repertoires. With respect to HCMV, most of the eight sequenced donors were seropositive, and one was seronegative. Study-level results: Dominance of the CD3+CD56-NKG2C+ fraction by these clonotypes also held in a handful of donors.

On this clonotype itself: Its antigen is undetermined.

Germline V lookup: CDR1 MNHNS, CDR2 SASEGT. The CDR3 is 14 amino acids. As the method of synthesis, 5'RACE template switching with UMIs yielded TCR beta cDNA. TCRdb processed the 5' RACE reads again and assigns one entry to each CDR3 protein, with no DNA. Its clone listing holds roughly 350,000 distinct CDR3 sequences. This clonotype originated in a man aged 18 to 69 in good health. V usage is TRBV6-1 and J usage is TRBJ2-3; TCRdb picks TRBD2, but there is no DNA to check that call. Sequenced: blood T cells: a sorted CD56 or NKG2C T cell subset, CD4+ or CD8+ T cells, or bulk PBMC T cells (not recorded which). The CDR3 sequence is CASSEGLAGRTQYF.